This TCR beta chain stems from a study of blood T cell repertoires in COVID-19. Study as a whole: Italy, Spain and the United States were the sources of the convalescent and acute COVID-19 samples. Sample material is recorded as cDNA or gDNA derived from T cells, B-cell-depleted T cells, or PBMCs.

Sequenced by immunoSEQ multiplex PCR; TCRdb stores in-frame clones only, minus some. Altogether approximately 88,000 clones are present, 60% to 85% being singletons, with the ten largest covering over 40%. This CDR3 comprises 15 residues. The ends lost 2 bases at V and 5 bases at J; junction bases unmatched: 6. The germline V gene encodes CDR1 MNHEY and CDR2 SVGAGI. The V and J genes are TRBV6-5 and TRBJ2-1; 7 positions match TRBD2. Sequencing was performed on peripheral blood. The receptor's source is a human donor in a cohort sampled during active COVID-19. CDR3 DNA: TGTGCCAGCAGTTACCCCGGGACTAACAACAATGAGCAGTTCTTC. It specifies CASSYPGTNNNEQFF.